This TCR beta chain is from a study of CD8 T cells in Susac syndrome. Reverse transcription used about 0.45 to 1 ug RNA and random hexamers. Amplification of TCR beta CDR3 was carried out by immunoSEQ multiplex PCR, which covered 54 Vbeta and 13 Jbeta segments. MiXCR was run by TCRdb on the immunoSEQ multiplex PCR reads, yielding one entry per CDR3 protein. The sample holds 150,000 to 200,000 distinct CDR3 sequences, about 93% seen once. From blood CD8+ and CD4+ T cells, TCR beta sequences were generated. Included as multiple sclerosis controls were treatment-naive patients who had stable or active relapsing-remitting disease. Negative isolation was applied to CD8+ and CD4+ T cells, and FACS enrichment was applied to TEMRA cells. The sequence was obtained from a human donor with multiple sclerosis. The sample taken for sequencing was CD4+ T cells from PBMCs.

This chain's CDR3 is CASSLDGPAVRAFF. The CDR3 DNA follows: TGTGCCAGCAGCCTAGACGGGCCGGCGGTTAGAGCTTTCTTT. This chain connects TRBV7-6 to TRBJ1-1; D unresolved. This CDR3 region has 14 residues. Germline CDR1 reads SGHVS; CDR2 reads FNYEAQ. Trimming pared 5 bases from V and 10 bases from J, leaving 20 bases between.